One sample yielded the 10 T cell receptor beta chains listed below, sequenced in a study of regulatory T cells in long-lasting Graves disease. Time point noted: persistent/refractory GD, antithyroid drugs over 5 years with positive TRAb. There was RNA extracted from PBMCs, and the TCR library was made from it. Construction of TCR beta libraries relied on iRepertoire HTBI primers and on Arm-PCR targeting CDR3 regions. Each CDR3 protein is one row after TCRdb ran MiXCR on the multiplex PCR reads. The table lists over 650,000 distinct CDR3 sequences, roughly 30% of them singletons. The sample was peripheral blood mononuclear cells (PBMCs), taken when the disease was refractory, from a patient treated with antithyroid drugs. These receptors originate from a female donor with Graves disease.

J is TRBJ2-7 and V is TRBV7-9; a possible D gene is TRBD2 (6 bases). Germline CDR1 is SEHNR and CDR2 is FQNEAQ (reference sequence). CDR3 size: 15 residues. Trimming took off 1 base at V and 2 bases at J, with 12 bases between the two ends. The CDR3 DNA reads TGTGCCAGCAGCTTAGGGCTAGCGTTTACCTACGAGCAGTACTTC. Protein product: CASSLGLAFTYEQYF.

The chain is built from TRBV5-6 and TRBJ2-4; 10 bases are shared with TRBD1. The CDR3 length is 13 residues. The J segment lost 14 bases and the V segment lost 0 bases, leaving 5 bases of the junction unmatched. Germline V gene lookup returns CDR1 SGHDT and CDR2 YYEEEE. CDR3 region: CASSLAVGTGEYF. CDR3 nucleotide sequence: TGTGCCAGCAGCTTGGCCGTAGGGACAGGGGAGTACTTC.

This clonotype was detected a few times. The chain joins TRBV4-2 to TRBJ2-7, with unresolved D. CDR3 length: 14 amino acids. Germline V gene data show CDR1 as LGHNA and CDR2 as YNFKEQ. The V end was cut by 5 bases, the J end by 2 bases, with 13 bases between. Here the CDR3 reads CASSLAQLPYEQYF. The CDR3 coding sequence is TGTGCCAGCAGCTTAGCTCAGCTCCCCTACGAGCAGTACTTC.

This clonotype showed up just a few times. For the CDR3, the DNA is TGTGCCAGCAGCTTTACGGCTGGAAACACCATATATTTT. Translation: CASSFTAGNTIYF. The chain employs TRBV11-3 and TRBJ1-3; D unclear. The CDR3 totals 13 residues. With 3 bases removed from V and 2 bases from J, the gap between germline ends came to 5 bases. The V gene's germline CDR1 is SGHNT and CDR2 YENEEA.

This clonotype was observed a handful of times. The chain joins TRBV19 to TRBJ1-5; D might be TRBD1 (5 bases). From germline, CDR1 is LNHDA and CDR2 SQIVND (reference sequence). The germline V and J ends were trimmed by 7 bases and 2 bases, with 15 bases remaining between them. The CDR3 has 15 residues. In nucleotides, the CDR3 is TGTGCCAGTACCGACAGCGGCCTGGGCAATCAGCCCCAGCATTTT. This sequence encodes CASTDSGLGNQPQHF.

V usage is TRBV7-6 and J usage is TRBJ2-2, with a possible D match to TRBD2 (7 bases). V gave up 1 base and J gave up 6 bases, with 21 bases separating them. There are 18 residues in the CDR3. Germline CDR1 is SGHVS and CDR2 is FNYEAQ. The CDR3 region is CASSLDHRAGDVAGELFF. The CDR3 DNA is TGTGCCAGCAGCTTAGATCACAGGGCGGGAGACGTAGCCGGGGAGCTGTTTTTT.

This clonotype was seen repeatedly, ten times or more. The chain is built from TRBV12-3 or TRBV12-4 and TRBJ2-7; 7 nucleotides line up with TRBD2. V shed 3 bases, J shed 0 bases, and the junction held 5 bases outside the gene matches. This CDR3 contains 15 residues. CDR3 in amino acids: CASSFPGTNSYEQYF. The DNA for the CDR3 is TGTGCCAGCAGTTTCCCCGGGACTAACTCCTACGAGCAGTACTTC.

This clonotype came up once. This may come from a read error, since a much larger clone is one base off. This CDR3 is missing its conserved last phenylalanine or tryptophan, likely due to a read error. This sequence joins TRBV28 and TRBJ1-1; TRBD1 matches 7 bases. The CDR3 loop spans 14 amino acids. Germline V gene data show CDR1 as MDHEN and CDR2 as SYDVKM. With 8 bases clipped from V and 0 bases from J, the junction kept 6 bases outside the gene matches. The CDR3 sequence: CASRQGWMNTEAFL. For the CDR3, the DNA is TGTGCCAGCCGACAGGGTTGGATGAACACTGAAGCTTTCCTT.

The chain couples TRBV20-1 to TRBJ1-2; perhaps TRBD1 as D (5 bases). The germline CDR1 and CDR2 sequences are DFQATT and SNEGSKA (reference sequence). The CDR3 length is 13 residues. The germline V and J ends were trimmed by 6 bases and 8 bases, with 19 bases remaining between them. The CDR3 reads CSASGGSGFGYTF. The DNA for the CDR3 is TGCAGTGCCTCCGGGGGGAGTGGTTTCGGCTACACCTTC.

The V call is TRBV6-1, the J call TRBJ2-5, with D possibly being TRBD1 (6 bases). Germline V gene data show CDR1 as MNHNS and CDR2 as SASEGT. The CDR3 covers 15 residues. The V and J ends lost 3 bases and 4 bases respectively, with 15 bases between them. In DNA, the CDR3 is TGTGCCAGCAGTGACCCGTGGGGGCAACGAGAGACCCAGTACTTC. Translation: CASSDPWGQRETQYF.